Shown below are 2 T cell receptor beta chains from a single sample sequenced in a study of cytomegalovirus exposure and HLA in healthy donors. Use of 60 Vbeta and 13 Jbeta primers characterized the PCR. Profiled with immunoSEQ multiplex PCR; TCRdb holds only in-frame clones, not every one. The sample yields about 140,000 clones, 82% seen once. The material sequenced was PBMCs. Source of these receptors: a woman aged 40 to 55 in good health and CMV-seronegative.

The genes are TRBV5-1 and TRBJ2-7; 8 bases are a match to TRBD2. Germline CDR1 and CDR2: SGHRS and YFSETQ. This CDR3 region has 14 residues. V lost 3 bases and J lost 6; bases outside the gene matches: 8. The CDR3 bases are TGCGCCAGCAGCTCCAGCGGGAGTCTCGCCGAGCAGTACTTC. This translates into CASSSSGSLAEQYF.

J is TRBJ1-2 and V is TRBV7-9, with D unresolved. Trimming cost V 1 base and J 0 bases, with 12 bases left between them. The germline V gene has CDR1 SEHNR and CDR2 FQNEAQ (reference sequence). The CDR3 has 16 residues. CDR3 region: CASSLETPLANYGYTF. CDR3 DNA: TGTGCCAGCAGCTTAGAGACACCGTTAGCTAACTATGGCTACACCTTC.